This is a list of T cell receptor beta chains from one sample in a study of T cell repertoires in cytomegalovirus infection. TCRdb itself ran the reads through MiXCR, one entry per CDR3 protein. The repertoire holds hundreds of thousands of distinct CDR3 sequences, with roughly 35% as singletons. What was sequenced was PBMCs. All receptors derive from a human donor in good health (CMV status not recorded). Some clones in this sample may be carry-over from other donors' samples. Each CDR3 is given with its conserved first and last residue. Each record gives: CDR3 protein, CDR3 DNA, D gene, V gene, clone size, J gene. D genes are given only for firm matches. Only some rows state a clone size, as once, few, many or a class for expanded clones.

cdr3_aa: CASSAPSGSFYNEQFF
cdr3_nt: TGTGCCAGCAGTGCTCCTAGCGGGAGTTTCTACAATGAGCAGTTCTTC
d_call: TRBD2
v_call: TRBV6-1
clone_size: NA
j_call: TRBJ2-1

cdr3_aa: CASSIGQGNTEAFF
cdr3_nt: TGTGCCAGTAGTATTGGACAGGGGAACACTGAAGCTTTCTTT
d_call: TRBD1
v_call: TRBV19
clone_size: many
j_call: TRBJ1-1

cdr3_aa: CASSESDYSNQPQHF
cdr3_nt: TGTGCCAGCAGTGAATCTGACTATAGCAATCAGCCCCAGCATTTT
d_call: NA
v_call: TRBV25-1
clone_size: few
j_call: TRBJ1-5

cdr3_aa: CASSQEAGGKETQYF
cdr3_nt: TGCGCCAGCAGCCAAGAAGCGGGAGGGAAAGAGACCCAGTACTTC
d_call: TRBD2
v_call: TRBV4-1
clone_size: NA
j_call: TRBJ2-5

cdr3_aa: CAISEQASGRVGELFF
cdr3_nt: TGTGCCATCAGTGAGCAGGCTAGCGGGAGGGTCGGGGAGCTGTTTTTT
d_call: TRBD2
v_call: TRBV10-3
clone_size: NA
j_call: TRBJ2-2

cdr3_aa: CGSSLVGQYNEQFF
cdr3_nt: TGTGGCAGCAGTTTAGTAGGGCAGTACAATGAGCAGTTCTTC
d_call: NA
v_call: TRBV12-3/TRBV12-4
clone_size: NA
j_call: TRBJ2-1

cdr3_aa: CANKIAGAKYEQYF
cdr3_nt: TGTGCCAACAAAATCGCGGGGGCCAAGTACGAGCAGTACTTC
d_call: NA
v_call: TRBV12-3/TRBV12-4
clone_size: NA
j_call: TRBJ2-7

cdr3_aa: CASRNTDREAFF
cdr3_nt: TGCGCCAGCAGGAACACCGACAGGGAAGCTTTCTTT
d_call: NA
v_call: TRBV4-1
clone_size: NA
j_call: TRBJ1-1

cdr3_aa: CASSEGTGVFSGANVLTF
cdr3_nt: TGTGCCAGCAGTGAAGGGACAGGGGTCTTCTCTGGGGCCAACGTCCTGACTTTC
d_call: TRBD1
v_call: TRBV2
clone_size: NA
j_call: TRBJ2-6

cdr3_aa: CASSSPQRGGNEQFF
cdr3_nt: TGTGCCAGCAGTTCCCCCCAGCGGGGAGGTAATGAGCAGTTCTTC
d_call: TRBD2
v_call: TRBV28
clone_size: many
j_call: TRBJ2-1

cdr3_aa: CASNYDGGEQYF
cdr3_nt: TGTGCCAGTAATTATGACGGCGGCGAGCAGTACTTC
d_call: NA
v_call: TRBV19
clone_size: NA
j_call: TRBJ2-7

cdr3_aa: CASSSTGGDEQYF
cdr3_nt: TGTGCCAGCAGCTCCACAGGGGGGGACGAGCAGTACTTC
d_call: NA
v_call: TRBV7-2
clone_size: NA
j_call: TRBJ2-7

cdr3_aa: CASSLDMTGGDGYTF
cdr3_nt: TGTGCCAGCAGCTTAGATATGACAGGGGGCGATGGCTACACCTTC
d_call: TRBD1
v_call: TRBV7-2
clone_size: NA
j_call: TRBJ1-2

cdr3_aa: CASSLVRATDTGELFF
cdr3_nt: TGTGCCAGCAGCTTAGTGCGGGCTACTGACACCGGGGAGCTGTTTTTT
d_call: NA
v_call: TRBV7-2
clone_size: NA
j_call: TRBJ2-2

cdr3_aa: CASSQEIAGSYEQYF
cdr3_nt: TGTGCCAGCAGCCAAGAAATAGCGGGATCGTACGAGCAGTACTTC
d_call: TRBD2
v_call: TRBV4-2
clone_size: NA
j_call: TRBJ2-7

cdr3_aa: CASSQRSSGGAMGETQYF
cdr3_nt: TGCGCCAGCAGCCAACGATCGAGCGGGGGGGCAATGGGAGAGACCCAGTACTTC
d_call: TRBD2
v_call: TRBV4-1
clone_size: NA
j_call: TRBJ2-5

cdr3_aa: CASSLEGGGLTYEQYF
cdr3_nt: TGTGCCAGCAGCCTGGAGGGGGGTGGGTTAACCTACGAGCAGTACTTC
d_call: NA
v_call: TRBV5-6
clone_size: NA
j_call: TRBJ2-7

cdr3_aa: CASSSGTGVGYTF
cdr3_nt: TGTGCCAGCAGTTCCGGGACAGGGGTAGGCTACACCTTC
d_call: TRBD1
v_call: TRBV6-8
clone_size: NA
j_call: TRBJ1-2

cdr3_aa: CSVEDRRTTIYNEQFF
cdr3_nt: TGCAGCGTTGAAGATCGGAGGACCACCATCTACAATGAGCAGTTCTTC
d_call: NA
v_call: TRBV29-1
clone_size: NA
j_call: TRBJ2-1

cdr3_aa: CASRLTENTEAFF
cdr3_nt: TGTGCCAGCAGGCTCACAGAGAACACTGAAGCTTTCTTT
d_call: NA
v_call: TRBV6-1
clone_size: many
j_call: TRBJ1-1

cdr3_aa: CASSPRRTGVGSYEQYF
cdr3_nt: TGTGCCAGCAGCCCCCGCCGAACAGGGGTGGGTAGCTACGAGCAGTACTTC
d_call: TRBD1
v_call: TRBV7-8
clone_size: NA
j_call: TRBJ2-7

cdr3_aa: CATSKQGYQPQHF
cdr3_nt: TGTGCCACCAGCAAGCAGGGCTATCAGCCCCAGCATTTT
d_call: NA
v_call: TRBV15
clone_size: NA
j_call: TRBJ1-5

cdr3_aa: CASSSTVNYEQYF
cdr3_nt: TGTGCCAGTAGTTCGACAGTTAACTACGAGCAGTACTTC
d_call: NA
v_call: TRBV19
clone_size: NA
j_call: TRBJ2-7

cdr3_aa: CASSLSSGGDHEQYF
cdr3_nt: TGTGCCAGCAGTTTATCGTCGGGGGGGGACCACGAGCAGTACTTC
d_call: TRBD2
v_call: TRBV28
clone_size: NA
j_call: TRBJ2-7

cdr3_aa: CASSPPGGADTGELFF
cdr3_nt: TGTGCCAGCAGCCCGCCGGGTGGGGCGGACACCGGGGAGCTGTTTTTT
d_call: NA
v_call: TRBV7-9
clone_size: many
j_call: TRBJ2-2